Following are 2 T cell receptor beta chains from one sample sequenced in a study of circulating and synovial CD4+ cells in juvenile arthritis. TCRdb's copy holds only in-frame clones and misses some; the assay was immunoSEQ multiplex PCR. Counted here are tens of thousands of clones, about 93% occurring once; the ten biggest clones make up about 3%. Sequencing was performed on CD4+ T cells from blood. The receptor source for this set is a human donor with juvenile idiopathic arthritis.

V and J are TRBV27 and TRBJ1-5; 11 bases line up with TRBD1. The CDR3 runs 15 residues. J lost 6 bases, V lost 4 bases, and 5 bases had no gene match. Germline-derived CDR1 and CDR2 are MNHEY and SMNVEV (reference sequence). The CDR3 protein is CASSSGTGGRQPQHF. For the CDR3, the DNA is TGTGCCAGCAGTTCCGGGACAGGGGGACGTCAGCCCCAGCATTTT.

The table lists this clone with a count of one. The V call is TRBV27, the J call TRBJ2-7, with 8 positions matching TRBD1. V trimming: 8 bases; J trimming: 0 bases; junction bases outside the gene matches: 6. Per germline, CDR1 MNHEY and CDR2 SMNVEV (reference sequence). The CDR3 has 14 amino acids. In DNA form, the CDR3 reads TGTGCCAGCCTTAGGACAGGGAGCTCCTACGAGCAGTACTTC. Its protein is CASLRTGSSYEQYF.